This entry concerns a single T cell receptor (beta chain). As yet, its antigen is unknown. Generated by immunoSEQ multiplex PCR, the TCRdb table keeps only in-frame clones and is missing some. The data show around 54,000 clones, about 90% seen once. These data originate in a study of graft-versus-host responses after intestinal transplantation. Overall study results and limits: GvH clones turned up in recipient marrow; some had shown up first in ileum or blood. Circulating GvH clones peaking coincided with falling HvG clones soon after transplant.

The CDR3 totals 15 residues. From germline, CDR1 is SGHDT and CDR2 YYEEEE. J gave up 2 bases and V 0 bases, and 2 bases lay outside the gene matches. Material: PBMCs, obtained roughly 680 days after intestinal transplant. The chain links TRBV5-6 to TRBJ1-3; TRBD1 aligns across 7 bases. The TCR was taken from a human patient who received an intestinal transplant, so some T cells may come from the graft donor. Here the CDR3 reads CASSLVGTAGNTIYF. The DNA of the CDR3 is TGTGCCAGCAGCTTGGTCGGGACAGCTGGAAACACCATATATTTT.